Reported below is one T cell receptor beta chain. The antigen is undetermined. The data were obtained in a study of beta chain features in type 1 diabetes. Study-level results: Shorter TCRB CDR3s, moderately but significantly so, marked every one of the four CD4+ subsets in Type 1 diabetes patients.

The germline gives CDR1 MNHEY, CDR2 SMNVEV (reference sequence). The J segment lost 6 bases and the V segment lost 8 bases, leaving 12 bases of the junction unmatched. The CDR3 runs to 15 residues. Every donor had blood drawn once into heparin, roughly 0.11 L on average. cDNA synthesis used the whole RNA isolate, giving expressed TCRB sequences. Clones were sequenced by immunoSEQ multiplex PCR, and TCRdb holds only the in-frame ones, with some missing. This table has fewer than 300,000 clones, about a tenth appearing once. The chain is built from TRBV27 and TRBJ2-2; TRBD2 agrees at 7 bases. Sequencing was carried out using naive CD4+ T cells from blood. The source of this sequence is a man aged 25-45 years with type 1 diabetes. The CDR3 DNA sequence: TGTGCCAGCTCCCTTGCCTGGGGGGGGTCCGGGGAGCTGTTTTTT. Translation: CASSLAWGGSGELFF.